Listed here are 15 T cell receptor beta chains from one sample, sequenced in a study of human T cells and chemical hapten exposure. Regarding time point: patch test 1, 2 weeks after DPC sensitization. The treatment was: therapeutic diphenylcyclopropenone sensitization with weekly scalp DPC. TCRdb re-analysed the RACE reads in MiXCR, keeping a single row per CDR3 protein. The table includes 350,000 or so distinct CDR3 sequences, roughly 6.9% detected once. Material: whole blood, obtained in connection with sensitization to the hapten diphenylcyclopropenone (DPC). The receptor source for this set is a young woman with alopecia areata. Some clones in this sample may be carry-over from other donors' samples.

This clonotype was seen at least ten times. V and J are TRBV29-1 and TRBJ2-5; TRBD2 matches 7 bases. Looked up from germline, CDR1 is SQVTM and CDR2 is ANQGSEA. The trim removed 8 bases at V and 1 base at J, leaving 10 bases unmatched. The CDR3 runs to 14 residues. The CDR3 is CSSWEGFAQETQYF. DNA for the CDR3: TGCAGCTCATGGGAGGGGTTCGCCCAAGAGACCCAGTACTTC.

The chain couples TRBV20-1 to TRBJ1-2, with 7 positions matching TRBD1. The CDR3 is 17 amino acids. V shed 5 bases, J shed 4 bases, and the junction held 19 bases outside the gene matches. The germline V gene encodes CDR1 DFQATT and CDR2 SNEGSKA (reference sequence). The CDR3 region has the DNA TGCAGTGCTGCGGACAGGCCCGCATCTCGGATTAGCTATGGCTACACCTTC. Amino acid sequence: CSAADRPASRISYGYTF.

This clonotype was seen at least ten times. CDR3: CASSFGDNSYEQYF. CDR3 coding DNA: TGTGCCAGCAGTTTTGGGGACAATTCCTACGAGCAGTACTTC. The V gene is TRBV27, the J gene TRBJ2-7, with D maybe TRBD1 (6 bases). The germline CDR1 and CDR2 sequences are MNHEY and SMNVEV (reference sequence). Trimming took off 3 bases at V and 1 base at J, with 10 bases between the two ends. The CDR3 extends over 14 amino acids.

The chain employs TRBV6-5 and TRBJ1-1; no clear D gene. The CDR3 consists of 11 residues. From germline, CDR1 is MNHEY and CDR2 SVGAGI. V was clipped by 6 bases and J by 6 bases, with 8 bases between them. This CDR3 is CASRRGAEAFF. The CDR3 bases are TGTGCCAGCAGGCGTGGGGCTGAAGCTTTCTTT.

This clonotype was found many times. The CDR3 DNA is TGTGCCAGCAGTCCAGGACAGGACCTCCACTTT. It codes for CASSPGQDLHF. This chain connects TRBV28 to TRBJ1-6, with 7 bases lining up with TRBD1. J was trimmed by 15 bases and V by 5 bases; bases with no gene match: 4. From germline, CDR1 is MDHEN and CDR2 SYDVKM. The CDR3 runs 11 residues.

This clonotype was counted once. The CDR3 sequence is CASSLLPGHSEGYGYTF. The CDR3 region has the DNA TGTGCCAGCAGCCTCCTTCCAGGACACTCAGAGGGCTATGGCTACACCTTC. J is TRBJ1-2 and V is TRBV14, with TRBD1 as a possible D gene (5 bases). CDR1 SGHDN and CDR2 FVKESK come from the germline V gene. The CDR3 sequence is 17 residues long. Trimming left V 4 bases short and J 4 bases short, with 22 bases between.

This clonotype was detected only a few times. The chain carries TRBV29-1 and TRBJ2-3; possible D gene TRBD2, 5 bases. Looked up from germline, CDR1 is SQVTM and CDR2 is ANQGSEA. V was pared by 7 bases and J by 0 bases, with 11 bases between. This CDR3 contains 13 residues. This CDR3 is CSATWRSTDTQYF. The CDR3 nucleotides read TGCAGCGCCACATGGAGGAGCACAGATACGCAGTATTTT.

The V call is TRBV7-2, the J call TRBJ2-3, with 8 nucleotides matching TRBD2. The germline CDR1 and CDR2 sequences are SGHTA and FQGNSA. This CDR3 is 19 amino acids long. Trimming at V came to 3 bases and at J to 0 bases, leaving 14 bases not matched to a gene. The CDR3 protein is CASSFRSGGHESSTDTQYF. In DNA, the CDR3 is TGTGCCAGCAGCTTTCGCAGCGGGGGTCACGAATCTAGCACAGATACGCAGTATTTT.

This clonotype was detected many times. The chain has TRBV9 and TRBJ2-3, with 9 bases identical to TRBD2. CDR1 and CDR2 from the germline V gene are SGDLS and YYNGEE. CDR3 length equals 17 residues. J gave up 2 bases and V 4 bases, and 11 bases lay outside the gene matches. The CDR3 DNA is TGTGCCAGCAGCACGGGGACTAGCCTCTCCTACACAGATACGCAGTATTTT. Translated, it gives CASSTGTSLSYTDTQYF.

In its sample, this clonotype was seen many times. The chain couples TRBV13 to TRBJ2-1; TRBD1 aligns across 10 bases. The CDR3 extends over 13 amino acids. Germline loops: CDR1 PRHDT, CDR2 FYEKMQ (reference sequence). V lost 5 bases and J lost 6; bases outside the gene matches: 1. This CDR3 reads CASSRTGGNEQFF. The CDR3, as DNA: TGTGCCAGCAGCCGGACAGGGGGCAATGAGCAGTTCTTC.

At least ten counts were recorded for this clonotype. This chain joins TRBV5-1 and TRBJ2-3; no reliable D call. Germline values: CDR1 SGHRS, CDR2 YFSETQ. This CDR3 has 13 amino acids. Trimming pared 4 bases from V and 0 bases from J, leaving 6 bases between. The CDR3 region is CASSMPSTDTQYF. The CDR3 DNA reads TGCGCCAGCAGCATGCCTAGCACAGATACGCAGTATTTT.

In this sample, this clonotype turned up a few times. In DNA, the CDR3 is TGTGCCAGCAGTTACATGTCCACTTTTCAGCCCCAGCATTTT. It is translated as CASSYMSTFQPQHF. The chain has TRBV12-3 or TRBV12-4 and TRBJ1-5, with D unresolved. This CDR3 is 14 amino acids long. V shed 4 bases and J shed 6 bases, with 13 bases lying between them.

The chain carries TRBV12-3 or TRBV12-4 and TRBJ1-5; D gene uncertain. The CDR3 loop spans 15 amino acids. The germline V and J ends were trimmed by 4 bases and 4 bases, with 14 bases remaining between them. CDR3 region: CASSSLGRGNQPQHF. The DNA for the CDR3 is TGTGCCAGCAGTTCTCTCGGACGGGGTAATCAGCCCCAGCATTTT.

V usage is TRBV12-3 or TRBV12-4 and J usage is TRBJ2-5, with 8 bases matching TRBD1. This CDR3 spans 15 amino acids. V gave up 6 bases and J gave up 1 base; unmatched junction bases: 7. CDR3 protein: CASSMGQELQETQYF. The CDR3 nucleotides are TGTGCCAGCAGCATGGGACAGGAGCTCCAAGAGACCCAGTACTTC.

This clonotype has just one count. The chain uses TRBV7-9 and TRBJ2-3, with D possibly being TRBD2 (6 bases). The CDR3 consists of 14 residues. Germline V gene lookup returns CDR1 SEHNR and CDR2 FQNEAQ (reference sequence). With 7 bases removed from V and 0 bases from J, the gap between germline ends came to 11 bases. CDR3 loop: CASNGGISTDTQYF. CDR3 bases: TGTGCCAGCAACGGAGGGATTAGCACAGATACGCAGTATTTT.